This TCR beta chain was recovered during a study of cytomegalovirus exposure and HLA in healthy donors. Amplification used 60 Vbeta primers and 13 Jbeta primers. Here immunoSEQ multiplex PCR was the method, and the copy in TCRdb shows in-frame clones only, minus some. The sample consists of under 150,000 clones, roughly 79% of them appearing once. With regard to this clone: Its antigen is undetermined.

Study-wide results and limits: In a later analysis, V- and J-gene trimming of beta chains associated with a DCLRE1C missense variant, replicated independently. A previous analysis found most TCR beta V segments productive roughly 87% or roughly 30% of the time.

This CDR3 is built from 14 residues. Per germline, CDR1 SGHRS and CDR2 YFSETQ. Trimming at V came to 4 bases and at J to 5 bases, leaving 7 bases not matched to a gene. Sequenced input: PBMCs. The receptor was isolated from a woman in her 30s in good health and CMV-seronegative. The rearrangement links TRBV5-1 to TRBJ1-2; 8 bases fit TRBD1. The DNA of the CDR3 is TGCGCCAGCAGCACAGGGGGGAGTGCGTATGGCTACACCTTC. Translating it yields CASSTGGSAYGYTF.